This T cell receptor beta chain was recorded in a study of cytomegalovirus exposure and HLA in healthy donors. Study-level background: Around 180 million T cells yielded 90 million to 130 million unique TCR beta sequences, as an earlier analysis found.

CDR3 size: 18 residues. V shed 0 bases and J shed 2 bases, with 17 bases lying between them. The germline V gene has CDR1 LGHNA and CDR2 YSLEER. The PCR ran on 60 Vbeta and 13 Jbeta primers. Profiled with immunoSEQ multiplex PCR; TCRdb holds only in-frame clones, not every one. The sample holds 140,000 or so clones. This chain uses TRBV4-3 with TRBJ1-5; D call uncertain. Material for sequencing was PBMCs. The receptor was isolated from a male donor in good health and CMV-seronegative. CDR3 nucleotides: TGCGCCAGCAGCCAAGATTCGCCCCGTGTGAGGGGCAATCAGCCCCAGCATTTT. Translation: CASSQDSPRVRGNQPQHF.